The 5 T cell receptor beta chains in this list originate from one sample, sequenced in a study of T cells of healthy individuals. Each CDR3 protein is one row after TCRdb ran MiXCR on the 5' RACE reads. The data contain over 40,000 distinct CDR3 sequences, 3.5% to 5.5% of them singletons. The receptor set was obtained from a human donor in good health.

The rearrangement joins TRBV7-9 to TRBJ2-7, with 8 bases fitting TRBD1. There are 13 residues in the CDR3. J gave up 3 bases and V 10 bases, and 8 bases lay outside the gene matches. Germline lookup yields CDR1 SEHNR and CDR2 FQNEAQ (reference sequence). The CDR3 sequence is CATTGTGLYEQYF. In nucleotides, the CDR3 is TGTGCCACAACCGGGACAGGACTCTACGAGCAGTACTTC.

This CDR3 reads CASGSLPSTDTQYF. For the CDR3, the DNA is TGTGCTAGTGGTTCCCTCCCAAGCACAGATACGCAGTATTTT. The chain carries TRBV12-5 and TRBJ2-3, with D unresolved. The length of the CDR3 is 14 residues. CDR1 and CDR2 (germline): LGHNT, FRNRAP. V lost 4 bases and J lost 0, with 8 bases in between. The complete variable domain, with remaining parts taken from reference TRBV12-5 and TRBJ2-3, reads DARVTQTPRHKVTEMGQEVTMRCQPILGHNTVFWYRQTMMQGLELLAYFRNRAPLDDSGMPKDRFSAEMPDATLATLKIQPSEPRDSAVYFCASGSLPSTDTQYFGPGTRLTVL.

Only a few counts were recorded for this clonotype. The chain carries TRBV13 and TRBJ2-3; tentative D call: TRBD2 (5 bases). Germline lookup yields CDR1 PRHDT and CDR2 FYEKMQ (reference sequence). CDR3 length equals 17 residues. V lost 4 bases and J lost 0, with 17 bases in between. As DNA, the CDR3 is TGTGCCAGCAGCTCGATCCACCTCGCGGGTAGCACAGATACGCAGTATTTT. This gives the protein CASSSIHLAGSTDTQYF.

CDR3 sequence: CASPTGAGELFF. The CDR3 coding sequence is TGTGCCAGTCCGACAGGGGCCGGGGAGCTGTTTTTT. This chain links TRBV19 with TRBJ2-2, with 8 bases identical to TRBD1. Trimming at V came to 8 bases and at J to 6 bases, leaving 2 bases not matched to a gene. The CDR3 runs 12 residues. From germline, CDR1 is LNHDA and CDR2 SQIVND (reference sequence).

This clonotype was recorded at least ten times. The rearrangement links TRBV20-1 to TRBJ2-7; tentatively, D is TRBD1 (6 bases). CDR1 and CDR2 from the germline V gene are DFQATT and SNEGSKA (reference sequence). CDR3 length: 11 residues. V lost 5 bases to trimming and J lost 4 bases, with 9 bases between them. DNA for the CDR3: TGCAGTGCTCTACAGGGATACGAGCAGTACTTC. Protein: CSALQGYEQYF.